Listed here is a single TCR beta chain. Germline-derived CDR1 and CDR2 are SGHDN and FVKESK. The V and J ends lost 1 base and 6 bases respectively, with 10 bases between them. The CDR3 loop spans 14 amino acids. This sample was included in a study of blood T cell repertoires in COVID-19. Original methodology: Amplified reference gene primers provided the basis for estimating nucleated cell counts. The method was immunoSEQ multiplex PCR; TCRdb's version includes in-frame clones alone and lacks a portion of them. The V and J calls and clone size were taken over from that table, and D and trimming were inferred from the DNA. The table has some 120,000 clones, 90% seen once.

Sample: peripheral blood. This TCR derives from a man between 45 and 60 years old with active COVID-19. V usage is TRBV14 and J usage is TRBJ2-1; tentative D call: TRBD2 (5 bases). The CDR3 loop reads CASSQVTRVNEQFF. As DNA, the CDR3 is TGTGCCAGCAGCCAAGTAACTAGGGTCAATGAGCAGTTCTTC.